In this sample, the clone carrying this T cell receptor beta chain turned up a few times. Its antigen remains unknown. Among the patients, none had received any treatment before thyroid surgery. The CDR3 has 15 amino acids. Looked up from germline, CDR1 is MNHEY and CDR2 is SMNVEV (reference sequence). J gave up 0 bases and V 7 bases, and 8 bases lay outside the gene matches. This record comes from a study of metastatic and nonmetastatic thyroid tumors. Study-level background: Repertoire data that came from the blood and tumor or nodule tissue of malignant and benign thyroid patients were compared.

Authors' data handling: Clinicopathological groups of papillary thyroid cancer showed CDR3 differences that were used to build a distant-metastasis classifier. TCRdb reprocessed the PCR reads using MiXCR. These V and J calls are TCRdb output, not the study's own analysis. The sample contains over 10,000 clones, about 22% of which appear only once. Regarding the study as a whole: As reported, TCR beta diversity in blood and tumor was significantly higher in malignant thyroid tumors than in benign nodules.

The chain recombines TRBV27 with TRBJ2-7; 8 bases align to TRBD1. This clonotype was obtained from a male donor with papillary thyroid cancer or a benign thyroid nodule (not recorded which). Some clones in this sample may be carry-over from other donors' samples. Sequenced sample: blood. CDR3 DNA sequence: TGTGCCAGCACCACGGGACAGGTGAGCTCCTACGAGCAGTACTTC. Protein product: CASTTGQVSSYEQYF.